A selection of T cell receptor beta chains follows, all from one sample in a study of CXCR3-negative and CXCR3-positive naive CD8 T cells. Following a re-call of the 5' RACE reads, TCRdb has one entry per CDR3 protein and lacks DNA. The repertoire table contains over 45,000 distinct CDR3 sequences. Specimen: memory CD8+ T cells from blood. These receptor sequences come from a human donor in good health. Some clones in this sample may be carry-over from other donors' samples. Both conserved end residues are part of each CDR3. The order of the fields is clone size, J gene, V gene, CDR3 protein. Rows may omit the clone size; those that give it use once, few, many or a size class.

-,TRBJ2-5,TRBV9,CASSAGTSGHNLQETQYF
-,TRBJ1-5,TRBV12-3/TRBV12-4,CASSLALLANQPQHF
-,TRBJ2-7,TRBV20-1,CSARSDRVWEQYF
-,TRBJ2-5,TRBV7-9,CASSLTETQYF
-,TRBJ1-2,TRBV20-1,CSATYPNYGYTF
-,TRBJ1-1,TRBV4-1,CASSQDSGVGTEAFF
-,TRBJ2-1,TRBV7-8,CASSSSAGEQFF
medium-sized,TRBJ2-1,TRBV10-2,CASRGGDYNEQFF
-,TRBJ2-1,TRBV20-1,CSASESTYNEQFF
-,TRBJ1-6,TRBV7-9,CASSHIVGGTSGHNSPLHF
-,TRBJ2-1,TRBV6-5,CASSYGGGGDLDEQFF
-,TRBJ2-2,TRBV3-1,CASSEPSGANTGELFF
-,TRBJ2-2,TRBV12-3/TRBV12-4,CASSFNGELFF
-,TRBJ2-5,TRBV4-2,CASSQGDSGDQETQYF
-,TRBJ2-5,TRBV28,CASSDAATQETQYF
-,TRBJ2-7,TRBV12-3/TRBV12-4,CASSLAPGALEQYF
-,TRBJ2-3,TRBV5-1,CASSLGSKDTDTQYF
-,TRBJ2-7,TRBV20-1,CSARDNPGTGASYEQYF
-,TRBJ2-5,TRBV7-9,CASSFGGRETQYF
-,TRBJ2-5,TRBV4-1,CASSQDRGEETQYF
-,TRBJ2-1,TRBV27,CASAVRGYNEQFF
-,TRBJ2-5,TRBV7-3,CASSLTGWEETQYF
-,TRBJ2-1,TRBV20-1,CSAGSGGASDEQFF
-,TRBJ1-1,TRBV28,CASGNRGIGYTEAFF
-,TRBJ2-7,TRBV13,CASSLHSDPVEQYF
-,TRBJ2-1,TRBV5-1,CASSSTSYNEQFF
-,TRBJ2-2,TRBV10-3,CAISELWTGNTGELFF
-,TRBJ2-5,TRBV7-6,CASSLAGGGDWTQYF
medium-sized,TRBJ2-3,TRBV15,CATSSNREGQDTQYF
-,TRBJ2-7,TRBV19,CASSPGAGMASYEQYF
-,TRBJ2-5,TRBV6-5,CASSNQEKETQYF
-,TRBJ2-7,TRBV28,CASSLKINYEQYF
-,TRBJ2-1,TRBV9,CASSVGSGGAYNEQFF
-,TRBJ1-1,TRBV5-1,CASSSFDRGVLEAFF
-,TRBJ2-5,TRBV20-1,CSARIEGLEVTQYF
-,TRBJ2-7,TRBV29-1,CSVERGAPYEQYF
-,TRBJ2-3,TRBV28,CASSSAVLGDTQYF
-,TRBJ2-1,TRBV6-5,CASSPSGYEQFF
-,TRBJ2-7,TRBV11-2,CASSRMGEGSYEQYF
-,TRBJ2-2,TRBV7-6,CASSSRDSNTGELFF
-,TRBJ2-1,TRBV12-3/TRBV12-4,CASSFPVNGRDEQFF
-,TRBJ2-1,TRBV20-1,CSATRQSYNEQFF
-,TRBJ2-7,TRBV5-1,CASSLSRGLSYEQYF